The 10 T cell receptor beta chains reported below all come from one sample, sequenced in a study of blood T cells in healthy people across ages. Alongside a J-beta primer mix, a sample-barcoded 5' primer served in a second PCR lasting 7 to 11 cycles. One entry per CDR3 protein, called by TCRdb with MiXCR from the 5' RACE reads. The sample has approximately 830,000 distinct CDR3 sequences, roughly 60% seen once. The sample was blood. These receptors were collected from a man aged 30 to 45 in good health.

The genes are TRBV10-3 and TRBJ2-7; 9 bases match TRBD2. Germline values: CDR1 ENHRY, CDR2 SYGVKD. CDR3 length: 14 residues. V shed 8 bases, J shed 1 base, and the junction held 6 bases outside the gene matches. The CDR3 region is CAIQTSGESYEQYF. The CDR3 region has the DNA TGTGCCATCCAGACTAGCGGTGAGTCCTACGAGCAGTACTTC.

This clonotype was detected only a few times. The chain joins TRBV7-2 to TRBJ2-7; TRBD1 agrees at 12 bases. The length of the CDR3 is 15 residues. Germline V gene lookup returns CDR1 SGHTA and CDR2 FQGNSA. J gave up 4 bases and V 2 bases, and 3 bases lay outside the gene matches. The CDR3 DNA follows: TGTGCCAGCAGCTTATCGGGACAGGGGGCTTACGAGCAGTACTTC. Its protein is CASSLSGQGAYEQYF.

A few counts support this clonotype. The chain links TRBV7-2 to TRBJ2-6; D is undetermined. V was clipped by 1 base and J by 3 bases, with 4 bases between them. There are 14 residues in the CDR3. Per the germline V gene, CDR1 is SGHTA and CDR2 is FQGNSA. The CDR3 spells CASSLGDGANVLTF. Here the CDR3 DNA reads TGTGCCAGCAGCTTAGGGGATGGGGCCAACGTCCTGACTTTC. Filled out from reference TRBV7-2 and TRBJ2-6, the complete variable domain reads GAGVSQSPSNKVTEKGKDVELRCDPISGHTALYWYRQSLGQGLEFLIYFQGNSAPDKSGLPSDRFSAERTGGSVSTLTIQRTQQEDSAVYLCASSLGDGANVLTFGAGSRLTVL.

The chain couples TRBV9 to TRBJ2-1; TRBD2 matches at 10 bases. CDR1 is SGDLS and CDR2 is YYNGEE in the germline V gene. The CDR3 consists of 16 residues. J was trimmed by 9 bases and V by 0 bases; bases with no gene match: 9. The DNA for the CDR3 is TGTGCCAGCAGCGTAGTCTCGCTAGCGGGGGAGGGTGAGCAGTTCTTC. It codes for CASSVVSLAGEGEQFF.

The chain's CDR3 is CASSPRELSGANVLTF. The CDR3, as DNA: TGTGCCAGCTCACCACGGGAGCTCTCTGGGGCCAACGTCCTGACTTTC. This chain links TRBV18 with TRBJ2-6; D is perhaps TRBD2 (5 bases). The CDR3 totals 16 residues. V was clipped by 1 base and J by 0 bases, with 7 bases between them. The V gene's germline CDR1 is KGHSH and CDR2 LQKENI.

This chain connects TRBV20-1 to TRBJ2-6, with a possible D match to TRBD1 (6 bases). Trimming took 3 bases from V and 4 from J, leaving 10 bases between them. This CDR3 comprises 14 residues. Germline assignment: CDR1 DFQATT and CDR2 SNEGSKA (reference sequence). The CDR3 is CSASDDRGANVLTF. DNA for the CDR3: TGCAGTGCTAGTGACGACAGGGGGGCCAACGTCCTGACTTTC.

The chain is built from TRBV6-1 and TRBJ1-5; 7 bases are a match to TRBD1. Germline CDR1 is MNHNS and CDR2 is SASEGT. The CDR3 contains 15 residues. With V trimmed by 1 base and J by 6 bases, 6 bases remained unmatched. CDR3 coding DNA: TGTGCCAGCAGTGAAGGACAGGGAAAGGGTCAGCCCCAGCATTTT. This sequence encodes CASSEGQGKGQPQHF.

This clonotype was recorded a few times. This sequence joins TRBV7-2 and TRBJ2-3; TRBD2 might be the D (6 bases). This CDR3 comprises 13 residues. Germline V lookup: CDR1 SGHTA, CDR2 FQGNSA. V lost 5 bases and J lost 10, with 16 bases in between. The CDR3 is CASSRELEGSQYF. In DNA form, the CDR3 reads TGTGCCAGCAGCCGAGAACTGGAGGGATCGCAGTATTTT. The complete variable domain, with remaining parts taken from reference TRBV7-2 and TRBJ2-3, reads GAGVSQSPSNKVTEKGKDVELRCDPISGHTALYWYRQSLGQGLEFLIYFQGNSAPDKSGLPSDRFSAERTGGSVSTLTIQRTQQEDSAVYLCASSRELEGSQYFGPGTRLTVL.

J is TRBJ2-1 and V is TRBV29-1; 8 bases match TRBD2. V shed 8 bases, J shed 2 bases, and the junction held 8 bases outside the gene matches. CDR1 and CDR2 from the germline V gene are SQVTM and ANQGSEA. CDR3 length equals 14 residues. CDR3 amino acids: CSSTGGRAYNEQFF. The CDR3 bases are TGCAGCTCAACGGGGGGGCGGGCCTACAATGAGCAGTTCTTC.

Remarks on this clonotype: One base away lies a much larger clone, so this may be a sequencing read error. CDR3 nucleotides: TGTGCCAGCAGGTTGGGAGGGGACGAGCAGTACTTC. Translation gives CASRLGGDEQYF. This chain joins TRBV28 and TRBJ2-7; 7 nucleotides agree with TRBD2. With 6 bases clipped from V and 5 bases from J, the junction kept 4 bases outside the gene matches. Looked up from germline, CDR1 is MDHEN and CDR2 is SYDVKM. This CDR3 is built from 12 residues.